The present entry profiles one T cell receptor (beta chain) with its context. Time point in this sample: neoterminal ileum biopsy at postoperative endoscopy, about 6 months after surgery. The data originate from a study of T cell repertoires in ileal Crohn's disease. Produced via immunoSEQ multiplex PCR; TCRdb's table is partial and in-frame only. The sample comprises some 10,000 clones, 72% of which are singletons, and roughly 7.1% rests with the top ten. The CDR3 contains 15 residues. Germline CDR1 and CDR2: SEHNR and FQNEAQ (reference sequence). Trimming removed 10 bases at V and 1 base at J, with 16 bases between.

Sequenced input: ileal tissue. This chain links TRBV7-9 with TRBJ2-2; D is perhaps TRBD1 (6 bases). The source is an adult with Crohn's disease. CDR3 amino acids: CATGPGHLNTGELFF. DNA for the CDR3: TGTGCCACTGGACCGGGACACTTGAACACCGGGGAGCTGTTTTTT.